A single sample gave rise to the 5 T cell receptor beta chains below, sequenced in a study of blood T cell repertoires in COVID-19. The protocol was immunoSEQ multiplex PCR, while the TCRdb copy is restricted to in-frame clones and leaves out a portion. The profile covers 250,000 to 300,000 clones, with about nine tenths appearing a single time and 15% to 18% taken by the ten largest. The sample consisted of PBMCs or T cells enriched from blood (not recorded which). The origin of the receptors is a man between 18 and 35 years old who had recovered from COVID-19.

The CDR3 region is CASSIRPEGTGELFF. CDR3 bases: TGTGCCAGTAGTATCCGGCCCGAGGGAACCGGGGAGCTGTTTTTT. The chain is built from TRBV19 and TRBJ2-2, with D possibly TRBD2 on 5 matching bases. Trimming pared 3 bases from V and 5 bases from J, leaving 13 bases between. Germline V lookup: CDR1 LNHDA, CDR2 SQIVND (reference sequence). This CDR3 region has 15 residues. Using reference TRBV19 and TRBJ2-2 for the parts outside the CDR3, the full variable domain is DGGITQSPKYLFRKEGQNVTLSCEQNLNHDAMYWYRQDPGQGLRLIYYSQIVNDFQKGDIAEGYSVSREKKESFPLTVTSAQKNPTAFYLCASSIRPEGTGELFFGEGSRLTVL.

This chain uses TRBV13 with TRBJ2-1; possible D gene TRBD2, 6 bases. Trimming removed 9 bases at V and 1 base at J, with 19 bases between. The germline V gene encodes CDR1 PRHDT and CDR2 FYEKMQ (reference sequence). This CDR3 spans 16 amino acids. CDR3 nucleotide sequence: TGTGCCAGTCTGAGGAGGGGCGAGGGATCCTACAATGAGCAGTTCTTC. Residues: CASLRRGEGSYNEQFF.

The CDR3 here is CASSVEANYGYTF. CDR3 in DNA: TGTGCCAGCAGCGTGGAGGCTAACTATGGCTACACCTTC. This rearrangement joins TRBV3-1 (or the pseudogene TRBV3-2) to TRBJ1-2; D call uncertain. Germline-derived CDR1 and CDR2 are LGHDT and YNNKEL (reference sequence). CDR3 length: 13 amino acids. The germline V and J ends were trimmed by 5 bases and 0 bases, with 7 bases remaining between them.

The chain joins TRBV4-1 to TRBJ2-2; 9 bases are shared with TRBD2. CDR3 length equals 16 residues. CDR1 and CDR2 from the germline V gene are MGHRA and YSYEKL. With 5 bases clipped from V and 0 bases from J, the junction kept 4 bases outside the gene matches. CDR3 sequence: CASSTRGGANTGELFF. The CDR3, as DNA: TGCGCCAGCAGCACACGCGGGGGGGCGAACACCGGGGAGCTGTTTTTT.

The rearrangement joins TRBV2 to TRBJ1-3, with D tentatively TRBD1 (5 bases). Germline V gene data show CDR1 as SNHLY and CDR2 as FYNNEI. The CDR3 is 17 residues long. V was pared by 0 bases and J by 0 bases, with 12 bases between. DNA of the CDR3: TGTGCCAGCAGTGAAGCGGGTAGGGGCATCTCTGGAAACACCATATATTTT. Protein: CASSEAGRGISGNTIYF.